The entry below describes one T cell receptor (beta chain). Antigen unknown. The sample comes from a study of shared clonotypes between healthy human individuals. Study at large: Each donor's CD8 memory used one plate, CD8 naive two, each CD4 subset three.

Naive CD45RA+ and memory CD45RA-negative subsets were split from CD4+ cells. TCRdb keeps only in-frame clones here, not all; method: immunoSEQ multiplex PCR. The sample contains a few million clones, approximately 93% of which appear only once. Whole-study findings and limits: Generation probabilities of non-shared clonotypes were lower (relative to those shared by all four donors). In this cohort, only blood was sampled, and tissue repertoires likely differ.

This TCR came from a man between 18 and 29 years old in good health. Some clones in this sample may be carry-over from other donors' samples. Sequencing used naive CD4+ T cells from PBMCs. Subset: CD45RA+ positively selected.

CDR3 in DNA: TGTGCCAGCAGCCGTCCCCAGGGGACTGAAGCTTTCTTT. Its protein is CASSRPQGTEAFF. J is TRBJ1-1 and V is TRBV5-4; TRBD1 is a possible D gene (6 bases). The CDR3 length is 13 residues. CDR1 is SGHNT, CDR2 YYREEE, per germline (reference sequence). V was shortened by 4 bases and J by 5 bases, with 12 bases between the two germline ends.